This T cell receptor (beta chain) was identified during a study of blood T cell repertoires in COVID-19. On the study more broadly: Samples of COVID-19 (acute and convalescent) were obtained from the United States, Italy and Spain. PBMCs, B-cell-depleted T cells, or T cells were the source of the cDNA or gDNA that made up the material.

In the study's own analysis: It was from reference gene primer amplification that nucleated cell counts were estimated. This table comes from immunoSEQ multiplex PCR, and its TCRdb copy is limited to in-frame clones, with some not included. Clone size and V and J calls were adopted from that table, with D and trimming inferred from the DNA. The sample has about 210,000 clones; roughly four fifths are singletons. The CDR3 covers 14 residues. CDR1 and CDR2 (germline): SGHVS, FNYEAQ. V lost 3 bases and J lost 1; bases outside the gene matches: 3. The source is a woman aged 40 to 50 with acute or convalescent COVID-19. The sample comprised peripheral blood. This chain uses TRBV7-6 with TRBJ2-7, with TRBD1 matching over 7 bases. The CDR3 nucleotides read TGTGCCAGCAGCTTCTCGGGACAGTCCTACGAGCAGTACTTC. The encoded protein is CASSFSGQSYEQYF.